Given below is one T cell receptor beta chain in context. Its antigen remains unknown. Germline V CDR1 and CDR2: SQVTM, ANQGSEA. V lost 8 bases and J 8 bases, leaving 15 bases between the germline ends. The CDR3 has 11 residues. This sample stems from a study of beta chain features in type 1 diabetes. Findings of the study overall: Relative to healthy donors, patients appeared to have naive, central memory and Treg TCRB repertoires that were more similar. Moderately but significantly shorter TCRB CDR3s were found in Type 1 diabetes patients in all four CD4+ subsets.

Every bit of the isolated RNA underwent reverse transcription, so sequencing read expressed TCRB transcripts. TCRdb's table, derived via immunoSEQ multiplex PCR, lists solely in-frame clones and lacks some. Of around 110,000 clones in the sample, 15% to 20% were seen once. The receptor comes from a man in his thirties or forties with type 1 diabetes. This chain connects TRBV29-1 to TRBJ1-2; TRBD1 is a possible D gene (6 bases). The specimen sequenced was central memory CD4+ T cells from blood. The CDR3 protein is CSHWGAEGYTF. The CDR3, as DNA: TGCAGCCACTGGGGGGCGGAGGGCTACACCTTC.